The source of this T cell receptor (beta chain) is a study of graft-versus-host responses after intestinal transplantation (dated by TCRdb to the early 2020s). With regard to the full study: Recipients received multivisceral, liver-intestinal, or isolated intestinal transplants. Alloreactive clones were identified by sequencing pre-transplant mixed lymphocyte reaction products and comparing them with unstimulated pre-transplant donor and recipient T cells. Of the approximately 25 intestinal transplant recipients enrolled in the cohort, one of whom was a retransplant, 3 patients without pretransplant specimens were excluded. After intestinal transplantation, graft-versus-host and host-versus-graft alloreactive T cell clones in the graft, circulation and bone marrow were tracked using bulk TCR-beta CDR3 sequencing. Rather than going through the commercial service, samples from a few later patients were sequenced in-house on an Illumina MiSeq and processed with MiXCR. Donor T cell macrochimerism was defined as a peak of at least 4% donor T cells among recipient peripheral blood mononuclear cells. Every recipient was given anti-thymocyte globulin induction, followed by roughly 3 years of maintenance tacrolimus and steroids.

Findings and caveats that apply to the study as a whole: The relatively low number and heterogeneity of intestinal transplant patients limited the conclusions. Peak levels of circulating GvH clones were associated with declines in HvG clones early after transplant. Patients with donor T cell macrochimerism had high GvH to HvG T cell clonal ratios in their allografts. GvH clones were detected in recipient bone marrow, and some of these GvH clones were observed earlier in ileal mucosa or blood, consistent with an intestinal mucosal origin.

V was cut back by 4 bases and J by 2 bases, leaving a gap of 13 bases between them. The germline V gene (reference sequence) gives CDR1 as SGHNT and CDR2 as YYREEE. Spanning cysteine to phenylalanine, the CDR3 consists of 14 amino acids. The read is trimmed to its CDR3 DNA, 42 bases read in frame from base 1. Library construction relied on the immunoSEQ multiplex PCR assay. High-throughput TCR-beta CDR3 sequencing of genomic DNA from most patients was performed by Adaptive Biotechnologies. Turning to the authors' computational methods: Adaptive's ImmunoSEQ software was the source of the TCR sequencing data for around 20 patients, while a few other patients were processed with MiXCR and VDJtools. Because the origin of CDR3 nucleotide sequences shared between donor and recipient could not be assigned, those sequences were removed. To be classed as alloreactive, a clone needed at least 2-fold expansion over unstimulated cells and a minimum CFSE-low frequency of 0.002% (template counts) or 0.001% (read counts). Clones were considered mappable if detected in sequenced pre-transplant spleen, lymph node, or MLR CFSE-low populations of the donor or recipient. The cumulative frequency of alloreactive clones was calculated as a percentage of all sequences, weighted by copy number. The table was pulled from immuneACCESS by TCRdb, which kept in-frame rearrangements only. Such tables lose some clones; where checked, under half of the loss comes from unresolved V genes, and the rest has no known cause. V and J calls and clone size are as listed in that table; D and trimming were resolved from the DNA. The sample includes about 18,000 clones, with approximately 80% observed a single time. Clones ranked in the top ten supply approximately 5% of the sample.

About this clone: Its target antigen remains unknown. No much larger clone is present one base from it, and per-base qualities are unavailable.

Dithiothreitol, EDTA incubations and collagenase D digestion were used to isolate intraepithelial and lamina propria lymphocytes from graft specimens. Bulk TCR-beta sequencing was performed on serial intestinal graft biopsy specimens collected as late as 600 days after transplant. The chain uses TRBV5-4 and TRBJ2-7; the D call could be TRBD1 or TRBD2, with each sharing 5 bases. Sequences were derived from ileum tissue, sampled 17 days after transplant. The source of this sequence is a human patient who received an intestinal transplant, so some T cells may come from the graft donor. DNA sequence: TGTGCCAGCAGCGCACCCGGGGCCACCTACGAGCAGTACTTC. This gives the protein CASSAPGATYEQYF. Joined to the reference TRBV5-4 and TRBJ2-7 proteins, this CDR3 gives the full variable domain: ETGVTQSPTHLIKTRGQQVTLRCSSQSGHNTVSWYQQALGQGPQFIFQYYREEENGRGNFPPRFSGLQFPNYSSELNVNALELDDSALYLCASSAPGATYEQYFGPGTRLTVT.